In this sample, the clone carrying this T cell receptor beta chain turned up a few times. Its matching antigen is unknown. TCRdb passed the 5' RACE reads through MiXCR, listing each CDR3 protein once. The table lists about 790,000 distinct CDR3 sequences, roughly 20% of them singletons. The data stem from a study of identical twins. Findings and limits, study-wide: Reduced insertions were recorded for abundant cord blood beta clonotypes, with no such pattern in memory repertoires.

This CDR3 has 13 amino acids. V lost 3 bases to trimming and J lost 0 bases, with 8 bases between them. The germline gives CDR1 DFQATT, CDR2 SNEGSKA (reference sequence). The same sample was also studied in work on T cells expressing NK-cell markers.

Material for sequencing was PBMCs. The chain uses TRBV20-1 and TRBJ1-2; D call uncertain. This TCR was recovered from a woman younger than 35 in good health. The CDR3 sequence: CSARGLTNYGYTF. CDR3 nucleotide sequence: TGCAGTGCTAGGGGATTAACTAACTATGGCTACACCTTC.